One TCR beta chain is described in this entry. The data were obtained in a study of blood T cell repertoires in COVID-19. Background on the study: Sample material is recorded as cDNA or gDNA derived from T cells, B-cell-depleted T cells, or PBMCs.

Germline lookup yields CDR1 MNHEY and CDR2 SVGAGI. The CDR3 runs to 13 residues. V dropped 10 bases and J dropped 5; count of bases not matched to a gene: 4. Per the original methods: Amplification with reference gene primers provided the estimates of nucleated cell counts. Generated by immunoSEQ multiplex PCR, the TCRdb table keeps only in-frame clones and is missing some. The V and J calls and clone size were taken over from that table, and D and trimming were inferred from the DNA. The repertoire holds some 150,000 clones, with roughly 82% as singletons. This TCR was recovered from a woman in her 70s with acute or convalescent COVID-19. The sequencing sample was made of peripheral blood. The V call is TRBV6-5, the J call TRBJ1-5, with 11 bases that match TRBD1. The CDR3 DNA reads TGTGCCACCTGGACAGGGGGCTATCAGCCCCAGCATTTT. Its translation is CATWTGGYQPQHF.